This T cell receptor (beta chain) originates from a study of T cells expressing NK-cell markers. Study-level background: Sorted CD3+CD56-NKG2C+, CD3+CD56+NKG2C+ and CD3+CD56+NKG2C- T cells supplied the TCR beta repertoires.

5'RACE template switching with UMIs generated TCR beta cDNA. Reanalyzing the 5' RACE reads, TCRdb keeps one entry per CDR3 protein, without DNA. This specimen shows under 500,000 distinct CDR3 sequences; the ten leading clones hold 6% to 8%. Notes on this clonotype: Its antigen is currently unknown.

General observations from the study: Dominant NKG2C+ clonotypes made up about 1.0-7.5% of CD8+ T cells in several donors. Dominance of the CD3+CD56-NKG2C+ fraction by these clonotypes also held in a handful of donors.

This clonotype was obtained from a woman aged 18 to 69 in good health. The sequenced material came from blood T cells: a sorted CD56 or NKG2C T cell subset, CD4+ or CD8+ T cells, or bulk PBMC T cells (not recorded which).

The CDR3 protein is CSATFRAGVLNEQFF. This chain links TRBV20-1 with TRBJ2-1; the TRBD2 assignment by TCRdb is unverifiable without DNA. Germline assignment: CDR1 DFQATT and CDR2 SNEGSKA (reference sequence). There are 15 residues in the CDR3.